This TCR beta chain was sequenced for a study of technical replicates of blood from a handful of donors. TCRdb's copy holds only in-frame clones and misses some; the assay was immunoSEQ multiplex PCR. The sample consists of tens of thousands of clones, nearly 97% of them appearing once. CDR1 is SGHRS and CDR2 is YFSETQ in the germline V gene. The CDR3 has 14 residues. V lost 3 bases, J lost 8 bases, and 7 bases stayed unmatched. V is TRBV5-1 and J is TRBJ2-1; 8 bases agree with TRBD1. The TCR comes from a human donor in good health. The sample was T cells isolated from PBMCs. The CDR3 spells CASSWGQDGDEQFF. CDR3 in DNA: TGCGCCAGCAGCTGGGGACAGGACGGGGATGAGCAGTTCTTC.